This entry features one TCR beta chain sequence. Its antigen is unknown. At least 3 on the Clinical Activity Score was recorded for ophthalmopathy patients, who also had NOSPECS grade at least 4 and duration under 3 months. V dropped 4 bases and J dropped 5 bases, with 15 bases sitting between them. CDR3 length: 14 amino acids. The germline gives CDR1 SGHRS, CDR2 YFSETQ. Amplified TCR beta CDR3 regions came from RNA transcripts. Primed by the HTBI set, a first-round RT-PCR was run on the TCR CDR3. TCRdb reanalysed the multiplex PCR reads using MiXCR and keeps one entry per CDR3 protein. Of approximately 610,000 distinct CDR3 sequences in the sample, about 15% were seen once. This record comes from a study of T cells in Graves' hyperthyroidism and ophthalmopathy. Points from the study as a whole: In simple terms, a model built on 13 V-J features told ophthalmopathy apart from stable hyperthyroidism.

This receptor was taken from a middle-aged woman with Graves' ophthalmopathy. The chain carries TRBV5-1 and TRBJ2-5; possibly TRBD2 for D (6 bases). Source material: blood. The CDR3 bases are TGCGCCAGCAGCCCTCAACCTAGCGACGAGACCCAGTACTTC. Translation: CASSPQPSDETQYF.